Shown below are 16 T cell receptor beta chains from a single sample sequenced in a study of cytomegalovirus exposure and HLA in healthy donors. The primer mix had 60 Vbeta and 13 Jbeta primers. Measured with immunoSEQ multiplex PCR; TCRdb has only the in-frame clones, and not every one. The data hold around 220,000 clones, with around 83% observed a single time. The material sequenced was PBMCs. Receptors were obtained from a girl under 18 in good health and CMV-seronegative.

This chain connects TRBV30 to TRBJ2-7; 8 bases are shared with TRBD1. The J segment lost 5 bases and the V segment lost 5 bases, leaving 2 bases of the junction unmatched. The CDR3 spans 11 residues. The germline CDR1 and CDR2 sequences are GTSNPN and SVGIG (reference sequence). The CDR3 DNA sequence: TGTGCCTGGGGACAGGGCGACGAGCAGTACTTC. Translating gives CAWGQGDEQYF.

V usage is TRBV7-9 and J usage is TRBJ2-3, with D uncertain. The CDR3 runs 14 residues. Germline CDR1 is SEHNR and CDR2 is FQNEAQ (reference sequence). Trimming removed 2 bases at V and 3 bases at J, with 9 bases between. The CDR3 spells CASSLLSVTDTQYF. CDR3 nucleotide sequence: TGTGCCAGCAGCTTACTTTCTGTGACAGATACGCAGTATTTT.

This clone was counted a few times. This chain links TRBV18 with TRBJ2-7, with D possibly matching TRBD1 (5 bases). Trimming took 4 bases from V and 3 from J, leaving 10 bases between them. The CDR3 totals 13 residues. Germline lookup yields CDR1 KGHSH and CDR2 LQKENI. The CDR3 DNA reads TGTGCCAGCTCACAGCAGACAGTCTACGAGCAGTACTTC. Translating it yields CASSQQTVYEQYF. The full variable domain, in which reference TRBV18 and TRBJ2-7 provide the parts outside the CDR3, is NAGVMQNPRHLVRRRGQEARLRCSPMKGHSHVYWYRQLPEEGLKFMVYLQKENIIDESGMPKERFSAEFPKEGPSILRIQQVVRGDSAAYFCASSQQTVYEQYFGPGTRLTVT.

CDR3 protein: CASSEYGGIQFSNQPQHF. The CDR3, as DNA: TGTGCCAGCAGTGAGTACGGAGGTATTCAGTTTAGCAATCAGCCCCAGCATTTT. The rearrangement uses TRBV6-1 and TRBJ1-5, with D unresolved. CDR3 size: 18 residues. Germline CDR1 and CDR2: MNHNS and SASEGT. The V end was cut by 3 bases, the J end by 0 bases, with 18 bases between.

This chain connects TRBV5-1 to TRBJ2-1; 7 positions match TRBD1. In germline, CDR1 is SGHRS, CDR2 YFSETQ. CDR3 length equals 15 residues. J lost 4 bases, V lost 2 bases, and 6 bases had no gene match. The chain's CDR3 is CASSLDRAPYNEQFF. The CDR3 nucleotides are TGCGCCAGCAGCTTAGACAGGGCACCATACAATGAGCAGTTCTTC.

The V call is TRBV10-3, the J call TRBJ2-5; 10 positions agree with TRBD2. The J call could be wrong; TRBJ2-7 is a better fit for the DNA end. Germline CDR1 and CDR2: ENHRY and SYGVKD. CDR3 size: 15 residues. The CDR3 here is CAISEHQREGYEQYF. The CDR3 nucleotides read TGTGCCATCAGTGAGCATCAGCGGGAGGGTTACGAGCAGTACTTC.

This chain links TRBV7-8 with TRBJ1-1; D ambiguous. This CDR3 spans 14 amino acids. The ends were cut back, 2 bases at V and 6 bases at J, with 13 bases in the middle. CDR1 is SGHVS and CDR2 is FQNEAQ in the germline V gene. The CDR3, as DNA: TGTGCCAGCAGCTTACGGGGAGGTAACGCTGAAGCTTTCTTT. It yields the protein CASSLRGGNAEAFF.

The chain uses TRBV5-6 and TRBJ2-5; D ambiguous. CDR3 size: 13 residues. Germline V lookup: CDR1 SGHDT, CDR2 YYEEEE. V was trimmed by 4 bases and J by 6 bases, leaving 13 bases between them. In DNA, the CDR3 is TGTGCCAGCAGCCTGAGGCCCAAGCAGACCCAGTACTTC. Translation gives CASSLRPKQTQYF.

V usage is TRBV30 and J usage is TRBJ2-3, with 7 bases fitting TRBD1. The ends lost 1 base at V and 3 bases at J; junction bases unmatched: 7. Per germline, CDR1 GTSNPN and CDR2 SVGIG (reference sequence). The CDR3 sequence is 15 residues long. CDR3 DNA: TGTGCCTGGAGTGATCGGACAGGAGGAACAGATACGCAGTATTTT. It codes for CAWSDRTGGTDTQYF.

The rearrangement links TRBV6-6 to TRBJ1-1; D is possibly TRBD1 (5 bases). Germline CDR1 reads MNHNY; CDR2 reads SVGAGI (reference sequence). The CDR3 consists of 15 residues. Trimming removed 6 bases at V and 5 bases at J, with 19 bases between. The CDR3 sequence is CASSVGRVRRTEAFF. The CDR3 bases are TGTGCCAGCAGCGTGGGCAGGGTCCGGCGGACTGAAGCTTTCTTT.

V and J are TRBV28 and TRBJ1-2, with D unclear. This CDR3 is 12 amino acids long. V was cut by 3 bases and J by 8 bases, with 10 bases left in between. Per the germline V gene, CDR1 is MDHEN and CDR2 is SYDVKM. In DNA, the CDR3 is TGTGCCAGCAGTTTGAGCGTAGGCGGCTACACCTTC. Translated: CASSLSVGGYTF.

The V gene is TRBV27, the J gene TRBJ1-1, with TRBD1 matching 7 bases. Germline CDR1 and CDR2: MNHEY and SMNVEV (reference sequence). J was trimmed by 0 bases and V by 4 bases; bases with no gene match: 8. The CDR3 has 16 residues. For the CDR3, the DNA is TGTGCCAGCAGTTACATGACAGGGACGTTGAACACTGAAGCTTTCTTT. This gives the protein CASSYMTGTLNTEAFF.

The V call is TRBV7-2, the J call TRBJ1-5; 7 bases match TRBD1. The CDR3 length is 18 residues. Per germline, CDR1 SGHTA and CDR2 FQGNSA. Trimming cost V 3 bases and J 2 bases; bases outside gene matches: 13. The CDR3 spells CASSFRVGGDQGNQPQHF. Written as DNA, the CDR3 is TGTGCCAGCAGCTTCAGGGTAGGGGGCGACCAGGGCAATCAGCCCCAGCATTTT.

V and J are TRBV6-4 and TRBJ1-3; TRBD1 matches at 7 bases. There are 15 residues in the CDR3. Trimming took 6 bases from V and 1 from J; bases not matched to a gene: 6. Looked up from germline, CDR1 is MRHNA and CDR2 is SNTAGT. CDR3 nucleotide sequence: TGTGCCAGCAGCGAAACAGGGGCTTCTGGAAACACCATATATTTT. The encoded protein is CASSETGASGNTIYF.

This sequence joins TRBV9 and TRBJ2-3, with D possibly TRBD2 on 7 matching bases. Trimming took 4 bases from V and 6 from J, leaving 15 bases between them. CDR3 length equals 14 residues. CDR1 SGDLS and CDR2 YYNGEE come from the germline V gene. CDR3 loop: CASSPEGGADTQYF. CDR3 nucleotides: TGTGCCAGCAGCCCAGAGGGGGGGGCCGATACGCAGTATTTT.

The CDR3: CASRPTGLVFYEQYF. The CDR3 bases are TGTGCCAGCAGGCCGACAGGGTTGGTCTTCTACGAGCAGTACTTC. This rearrangement joins TRBV6-1 to TRBJ2-7; 7 bases are a match to TRBD1. Per germline, CDR1 MNHNS and CDR2 SASEGT. J gave up 3 bases and V 6 bases, and 11 bases lay outside the gene matches. CDR3 length: 15 amino acids.